This T cell receptor beta chain was documented in a study of molecular identifiers for immune sequencing clone quantification. Study findings and constraints: For effector cells, clones above 20 RNA copies held over 97% of molecules; for naive cells, under 1%. Reports indicate spiked Jurkat TCR RNA from one cell could be found among about a million naive cells.

The bulk TCR libraries were made with methods described before and with listed TCR primers. TCRdb processed the PCR reads anew with MiXCR; each CDR3 protein has one entry. The sample lists roughly 320,000 distinct CDR3 sequences, 20% to 25% occurring once. This clonotype was found a few times. Its antigen is still unknown. Sorted inputs of roughly 17,000 to 1,000,000 cells, with 10%, 30% or 50% RNA, yielded naive CD8 libraries. This CDR3 is built from 14 residues. Deletions cut 2 bases from V and 6 bases from J, with 17 bases between. CDR1 is SQVTM and CDR2 is ANQGSEA in the germline V gene. The V and J genes are TRBV29-1 and TRBJ2-7; a possible D gene is TRBD1 (7 bases). The clonotype comes from a human donor in good health. Some libraries in this study had Jurkat cell RNA spiked in. Specimen: naive CD8+ T cells from blood, with Jurkat cell RNA spiked in. Subset here: FACS-sorted CD8+CD4-CCR7+CD45RA+ naive T cells. DNA of the CDR3: TGCAGCGTTGAAACCAGGGGGGTTTTAAGCGAGCAGTACTTC. This sequence encodes CSVETRGVLSEQYF.